This is a list of T cell receptor beta chains from one sample in a study of T-cell reconstitution after alpha-beta-depleted transplantation in children. A single record per CDR3 protein comes from TCRdb applying MiXCR to the PCR reads. The data contain 200,000 to 300,000 distinct CDR3 sequences, 12% of them singletons. The source was PBMCs from the stem cell graft donor, collected from the stem cell graft. The receptor source for this set is a human donor who donated a stem cell graft to a child with acute lymphoblastic leukemia. Each CDR3 is given with its conserved first and last residue. A D gene is named only where the DNA matches it firmly. Clone size is shown for a subset of rows, as once, few, many or a class of expanded clone.

TRBV7-9,NA,NA,TRBJ2-2,CASSATGKGTGELFF,TGTGCCAGCAGCGCCACAGGAAAGGGGACCGGGGAGCTGTTTTTT
TRBV27,many,NA,TRBJ1-1,CASSFSQGNTEAFF,TGTGCCAGCAGTTTTTCACAGGGGAACACTGAAGCTTTCTTT
TRBV3-1,many,NA,TRBJ2-2,CASSPRVPGELFF,TGTGCCAGCAGCCCTAGAGTCCCCGGGGAGCTGTTTTTT
TRBV15,many,NA,TRBJ2-5,CATSRVGGIETQYF,TGTGCCACCAGCAGGGTGGGCGGTATCGAGACCCAGTACTTC
TRBV20-1,many,TRBD1,TRBJ2-3,CSARDPRGLSGTDTQYF,TGCAGTGCTAGAGATCCGAGGGGGCTTTCGGGCACAGATACGCAGTATTTT
TRBV6-2/TRBV6-3,many,NA,TRBJ2-7,CASSITGAQGEQYF,TGTGCCAGCAGCATTACGGGGGCGCAGGGCGAGCAGTACTTC
TRBV7-2,NA,TRBD2,TRBJ2-5,CASSLVRGGAETQYF,TGTGCCAGCAGCTTAGTTCGGGGGGGCGCGGAGACCCAGTACTTC
TRBV20-1,NA,NA,TRBJ2-3,CSGLRGGRRKVRRDTQYF,TGCAGTGGCCTAAGGGGGGGCCGGAGAAAAGTACGTAGAGATACGCAGTATTTT
TRBV7-2,many,TRBD2,TRBJ2-3,CASSLGLAVTDTQYF,TGTGCCAGCAGCTTAGGACTAGCAGTCACAGATACGCAGTATTTT
TRBV25-1,many,NA,TRBJ2-7,CASRGTADYEQYF,TGTGCCAGCAGGGGGACGGCGGACTACGAGCAGTACTTC
TRBV12-5,few,NA,TRBJ2-1,CASAGYGRRKTYNEQFF,TGTGCTAGTGCCGGTTACGGCAGGAGGAAGACCTACAATGAGCAGTTCTTC
TRBV6-5,many,TRBD1,TRBJ1-3,CASSYNRGGPGNTIYF,TGTGCCAGCAGTTACAACAGGGGCGGCCCTGGAAACACCATATATTTT
TRBV11-2,few,TRBD2,TRBJ2-7,CASSFRSGGLNSSYEQYF,TGTGCCAGCAGCTTCCGGAGCGGGGGGTTGAATAGCTCCTACGAGCAGTACTTC
TRBV30,NA,NA,TRBJ2-1,CAWSVLVEQFF,TGTGCCTGGAGTGTATTGGTTGAGCAGTTCTTC
TRBV20-1,many,NA,TRBJ2-5,CSARGTLDKQETQYF,TGCAGTGCTAGGGGCACTTTGGACAAACAAGAGACCCAGTACTTC
TRBV13,NA,NA,TRBJ2-2,CASRFGGRGTGELFF,TGTGCCAGCAGGTTCGGGGGCAGGGGCACCGGGGAGCTGTTTTTT
TRBV4-3,many,TRBD1,TRBJ2-7,CASSQDRDRGSYEQYF,TGCGCCAGCAGCCAGGACCGGGACAGGGGTTCCTACGAGCAGTACTTC
TRBV11-2,many,NA,TRBJ1-5,CASSSVGLGPQHF,TGTGCCAGCAGCTCAGTGGGTTTGGGGCCCCAGCATTTT
TRBV7-6,many,TRBD1,TRBJ1-5,CASSEGTGLPYSNQPQHF,TGTGCCAGCAGCGAGGGGACAGGGCTTCCATATAGCAATCAGCCCCAGCATTTT
TRBV27,many,NA,TRBJ2-5,CASSPIDQETQYF,TGTGCCAGCAGCCCTATCGACCAAGAGACCCAGTACTTC
TRBV12-3/TRBV12-4,many,NA,TRBJ2-7,CASRGGQQSYEQYF,TGTGCCAGCAGGGGGGGACAGCAATCCTACGAGCAGTACTTC
TRBV7-8,many,TRBD1,TRBJ1-4,CASSPYRTGGYEKLFF,TGTGCCAGCAGCCCCTATCGGACAGGGGGTTATGAAAAACTGTTTTTT
TRBV6-1,many,NA,TRBJ1-2,CASSEAVIGPWEGYTF,TGTGCCAGCAGTGAAGCGGTTATAGGGCCCTGGGAGGGCTACACCTTC
TRBV6-1,few,TRBD1,TRBJ2-7,CASTDRGFTYEQYF,TGTGCCAGCACCGACAGGGGTTTTACCTACGAGCAGTACTTC
TRBV5-1,many,TRBD1,TRBJ1-1,CASSLETGGSEAFF,TGCGCCAGCAGCTTGGAGACAGGGGGTTCTGAAGCTTTCTTT
TRBV10-3,NA,NA,TRBJ2-7,CAISAGAYEQYF,TGTGCCATCAGTGCAGGGGCCTACGAGCAGTACTTC
TRBV25-1,few,NA,TRBJ1-4,CASSDPSGDDEKLFF,TGTGCCAGCAGTGATCCCTCAGGGGATGATGAAAAACTGTTTTTT
TRBV6-2/TRBV6-3,many,NA,TRBJ2-1,CASSYSTLAGWGEQFF,TGTGCCAGCAGTTACTCGACTCTAGCAGGATGGGGTGAGCAGTTCTTC
TRBV28,many,TRBD2,TRBJ2-1,CASSSLAGDNEQFF,TGTGCCAGCAGTTCACTAGCGGGCGACAATGAGCAGTTCTTC
TRBV24-1,many,NA,TRBJ2-4,CATSDSVRKNIQYF,TGTGCCACCAGTGATTCGGTCAGAAAAAACATTCAGTACTTC
TRBV5-1,many,TRBD1,TRBJ1-1,CASSTQGPYTEAFF,TGCGCCAGCAGCACACAGGGGCCGTACACTGAAGCTTTCTTT
TRBV5-1,few,NA,TRBJ1-4,CASSLAGTVGGELFF,TGCGCCAGCAGCTTGGCCGGAACAGTTGGGGGTGAACTGTTTTTT
TRBV18,many,NA,TRBJ1-2,CASSPLPQGAYGYTF,TGTGCCAGCTCACCACTTCCTCAAGGGGCCTATGGCTACACCTTC
TRBV20-1,many,NA,TRBJ2-7,CSARGTATYEQYF,TGCAGTGCCAGGGGCACGGCAACCTACGAGCAGTACTTC
TRBV7-2,many,NA,TRBJ2-3,CASSLAAATDTQYF,TGTGCCAGCAGCTTAGCGGCCGCCACAGATACGCAGTATTTT
TRBV7-2,many,NA,TRBJ1-5,CASSSDVIQPQHF,TGTGCCAGCAGCTCGGACGTAATTCAGCCCCAGCATTTT
TRBV20-1,many,TRBD2,TRBJ2-7,CSATGTSGAYEQYF,TGCAGTGCTACCGGGACTAGCGGGGCCTACGAGCAGTACTTC
TRBV6-5,many,TRBD1,TRBJ1-1,CASSYGQEFGTEAFF,TGTGCCAGCAGTTACGGACAGGAGTTCGGAACTGAAGCTTTCTTT
TRBV6-1,many,TRBD1,TRBJ2-7,CASRGTGVGEQYF,TGTGCCAGCAGGGGGACAGGGGTGGGCGAGCAGTACTTC
TRBV24-1,many,TRBD2,TRBJ2-5,CATSDVGLAGQETQYF,TGTGCCACCAGTGATGTGGGACTAGCGGGACAAGAGACCCAGTACTTC
TRBV7-2,many,NA,TRBJ1-5,CASSLEQGNQPQHF,TGTGCCAGCAGCTTGGAGCAGGGGAATCAGCCCCAGCATTTT
TRBV10-3,many,TRBD2,TRBJ2-5,CAISRTSGGVSETQYF,TGTGCCATCAGCCGGACTAGCGGAGGAGTGAGCGAGACCCAGTACTTC
TRBV5-1,many,NA,TRBJ1-5,CASSLHGSNQPQHF,TGCGCCAGCAGCCTGCATGGGAGCAATCAGCCCCAGCATTTT
TRBV6-1,many,TRBD1,TRBJ1-2,CASRSPGQGVRNYGYTF,TGTGCCAGCAGATCACCGGGACAGGGAGTTCGGAACTATGGCTACACCTTC
TRBV12-3/TRBV12-4,many,NA,TRBJ1-2,CASSLPRGGTLNGYTF,TGTGCCAGCAGTCTGCCTCGGGGAGGGACTTTGAATGGCTACACCTTC
TRBV2,many,NA,TRBJ1-1,CASTSKGNTEAFF,TGTGCCAGCACCTCGAAGGGGAACACTGAAGCTTTCTTT